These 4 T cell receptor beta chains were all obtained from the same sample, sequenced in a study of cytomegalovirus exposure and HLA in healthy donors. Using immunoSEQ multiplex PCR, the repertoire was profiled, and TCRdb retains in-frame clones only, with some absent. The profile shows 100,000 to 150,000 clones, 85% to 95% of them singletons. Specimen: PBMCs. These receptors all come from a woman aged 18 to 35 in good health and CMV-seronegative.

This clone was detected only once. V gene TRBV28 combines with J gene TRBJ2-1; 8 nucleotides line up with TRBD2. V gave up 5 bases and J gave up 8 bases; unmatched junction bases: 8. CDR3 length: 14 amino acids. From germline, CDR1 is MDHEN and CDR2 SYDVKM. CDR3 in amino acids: CASSDPGLGDEQFF. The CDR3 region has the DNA TGTGCCAGCAGTGATCCGGGACTAGGAGATGAGCAGTTCTTC.

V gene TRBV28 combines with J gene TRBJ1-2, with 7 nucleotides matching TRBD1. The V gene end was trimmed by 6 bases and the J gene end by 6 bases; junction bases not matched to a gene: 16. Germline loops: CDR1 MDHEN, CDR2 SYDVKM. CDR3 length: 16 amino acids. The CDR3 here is CASSLTGLILVDGYTF. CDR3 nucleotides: TGTGCCAGCAGCCTGACAGGGTTAATTCTCGTTGATGGCTACACCTTC.

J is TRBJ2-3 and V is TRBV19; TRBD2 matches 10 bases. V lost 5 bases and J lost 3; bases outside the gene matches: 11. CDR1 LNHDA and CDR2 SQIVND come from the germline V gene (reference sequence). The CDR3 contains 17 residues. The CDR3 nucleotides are TGTGCCAGTAGTCTTATGGCTAGCGGGAGCTTAACAGATACGCAGTATTTT. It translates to CASSLMASGSLTDTQYF.

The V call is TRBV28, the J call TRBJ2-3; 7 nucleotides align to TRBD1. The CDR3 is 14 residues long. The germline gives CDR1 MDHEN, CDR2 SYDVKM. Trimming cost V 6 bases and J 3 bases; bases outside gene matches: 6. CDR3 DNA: TGTGCCAGCAGCTGGGACAGAGGGACAGATACGCAGTATTTT. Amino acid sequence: CASSWDRGTDTQYF.